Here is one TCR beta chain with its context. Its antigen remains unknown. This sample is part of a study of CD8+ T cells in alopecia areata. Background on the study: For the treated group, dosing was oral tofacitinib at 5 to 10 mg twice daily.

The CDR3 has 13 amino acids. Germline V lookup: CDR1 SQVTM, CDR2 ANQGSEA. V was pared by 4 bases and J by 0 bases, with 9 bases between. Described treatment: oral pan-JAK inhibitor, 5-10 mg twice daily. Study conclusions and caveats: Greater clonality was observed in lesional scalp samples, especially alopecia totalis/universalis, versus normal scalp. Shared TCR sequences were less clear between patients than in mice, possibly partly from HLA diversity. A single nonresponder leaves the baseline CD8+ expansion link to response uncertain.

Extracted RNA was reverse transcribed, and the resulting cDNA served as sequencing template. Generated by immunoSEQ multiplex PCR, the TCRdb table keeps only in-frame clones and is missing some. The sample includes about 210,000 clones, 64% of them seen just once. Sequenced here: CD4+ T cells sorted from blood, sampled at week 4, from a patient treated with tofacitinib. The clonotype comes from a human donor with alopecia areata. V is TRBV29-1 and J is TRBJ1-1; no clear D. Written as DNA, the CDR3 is TGCAGCGTTGGGGCAAGACTGAACACTGAAGCTTTCTTT. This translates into CSVGARLNTEAFF.